This entry concerns a single T cell receptor beta chain. This record belongs to a study of PD-L1 blockade in urothelial cancer. At the level of the study: Blood gave a median roughly 150,000 T cells.

Profiling relied on immunoSEQ multiplex PCR, and the TCRdb table lists in-frame clones only, not all of them. The data show approximately 38,000 clones, around 88% seen once. Trimming removed 5 bases at V and 1 base at J, with 8 bases between. CDR1 and CDR2 from the germline V gene are MGHRA and YSYEKL. The CDR3 has 13 residues. This clonotype was obtained from a man aged 55 to 70 with urothelial cancer. The source was PBMCs, collected around atezolizumab (anti-PD-L1) treatment. The chain is built from TRBV4-1 and TRBJ2-5, with D possibly being TRBD2 (5 bases). The CDR3 coding sequence is TGCGCCAGCAGCAGGACTGCCCAAGAGACCCAGTACTTC. Its translation is CASSRTAQETQYF.